The rows below give T cell receptor beta chains drawn from one sample of a study of T cells in Graves' hyperthyroidism and ophthalmopathy. TCRdb reprocessed the multiplex PCR reads via MiXCR and lists one record per CDR3 protein. The sample has about 620,000 distinct CDR3 sequences; around 15% are singletons. What was sequenced was blood. Every receptor here comes from a woman aged 25 to 39 with Graves' hyperthyroidism. Each CDR3 is given with its conserved first and last residue. Each record gives: clone size, V gene, D gene, J gene, CDR3 DNA, CDR3 protein. A D gene is named only where the DNA matches it firmly. Clone size, where shown, is once, few, many, or a class for clones that have expanded.

size: few; V: TRBV5-1; D: NA; J: TRBJ2-1; DNA: TGCGCCAGCCAAGAGAACAATGAGCAGTTCTTC; CDR3: CASQENNEQFF
size: NA; V: TRBV29-1; D: NA; J: TRBJ2-2; DNA: TGCAGCGTTGCGCTAGCCTACACCGGGGAGCTGTTTTTT; CDR3: CSVALAYTGELFF
size: NA; V: TRBV9; D: TRBD1; J: TRBJ2-7; DNA: TGTGCCAGCAGCGTAGATCTGGGACAGGGGGCCTACGAGCAGTACTTC; CDR3: CASSVDLGQGAYEQYF
size: few; V: TRBV19; D: NA; J: TRBJ2-1; DNA: TGTGCCAGTAGTATGGGTAGCGGCTCCTACAATGAGCAGTTCTTC; CDR3: CASSMGSGSYNEQFF
size: many; V: TRBV12-3/TRBV12-4; D: NA; J: TRBJ1-2; DNA: TGTGCCAGCAGTCGGGAGAGAAGATATGGCTACACCTTC; CDR3: CASSRERRYGYTF
size: NA; V: TRBV24-1; D: NA; J: TRBJ1-1; DNA: TGTGCCACCAGTGACCCTAACTCGGACAGTGAAGCTTTCTTT; CDR3: CATSDPNSDSEAFF
size: few; V: TRBV11-3; D: NA; J: TRBJ2-5; DNA: TGTGCCAGCAGCTTTCTCGCGAACTACCAAGAGACCCAGCACTTC; CDR3: CASSFLANYQETQHF
size: few; V: TRBV28; D: TRBD1; J: TRBJ1-5; DNA: TGTGCCAGCAGAGGGACAGGGGGCGCGTCCCAGCATTTT; CDR3: CASRGTGGASQHF
size: few; V: TRBV19; D: NA; J: TRBJ1-6; DNA: TGTGCCAGTAGAGTAGTACGGAATAATTCACCCCTCCACTTT; CDR3: CASRVVRNNSPLHF
size: few; V: TRBV15; D: NA; J: TRBJ1-2; DNA: TGTGCCACCAGCAGAGGTCCGGATGGCTACACCTTC; CDR3: CATSRGPDGYTF
size: NA; V: TRBV28; D: NA; J: TRBJ1-2; DNA: TGTGCCAGCAGCCCACTGGACAGATCTAACTATGGCTACACCTTC; CDR3: CASSPLDRSNYGYTF
size: few; V: TRBV7-9; D: NA; J: TRBJ2-4; DNA: TGTGCCAGCAGCTTAGATTTCCCGGGACGAGCCAAAAACATTCAGTACTTC; CDR3: CASSLDFPGRAKNIQYF
size: NA; V: TRBV7-3; D: NA; J: TRBJ2-7; DNA: TGTGCCAGCAGCTTAAAGCTCCCCCGGAGGCAGTACTTC; CDR3: CASSLKLPRRQYF
size: few; V: TRBV20-1; D: TRBD2; J: TRBJ2-3; DNA: TGCAGTGCCCTCCGGCTAGCGGGAGAGCCAAACACAGATACGCAGTATTTT; CDR3: CSALRLAGEPNTDTQYF
size: many; V: TRBV4-1; D: NA; J: TRBJ1-5; DNA: TGCGCCAGCAGCCTAGACGGACAGTTGAATCAGCCCCAGCATTTT; CDR3: CASSLDGQLNQPQHF